This T cell receptor (beta chain) emerged from a study of blood T cell repertoires in COVID-19. Study-level background: Specimens from acute and convalescent COVID-19 originated in the United States, Italy and Spain. In each case, the material was cDNA or gDNA derived from T cells, B-cell-depleted T cells, or PBMCs.

As processed by the authors: Reference gene primer amplification gave nucleated cell count estimates. Sequencing used immunoSEQ multiplex PCR; TCRdb keeps in-frame clones, though not all of them. Clonal size and the V and J genes are those of that table, whereas D and trimming came from the DNA. The table includes around 160,000 clones, 70% to 90% detected once. CDR3 length: 15 residues. Looked up from germline, CDR1 is SGHRS and CDR2 is YFSETQ. V was cut by 1 base and J by 5 bases, with 15 bases left in between. Specimen: peripheral blood. The sequence was obtained from a man aged 55 to 70 with active or convalescent COVID-19. The gene calls are TRBV5-1 and TRBJ2-5; D perhaps matches TRBD2 (6 bases). The DNA of the CDR3 is TGCGCCAGCAGCTTGCCACGGGGGAACTTGGAGACCCAGTACTTC. This encodes CASSLPRGNLETQYF.